This TCR beta chain was retrieved from a study of T cell clonality in common variable immunodeficiency. Germline V gene lookup returns CDR1 SEHNR and CDR2 FQNEAQ (reference sequence). This CDR3 has 14 residues. Study findings and constraints: Repertoire-complication correlations in CVID were limited by patient heterogeneity. The cause of increased CVID clonality remains unclear without subpopulation sequencing.

Profiling relied on immunoSEQ multiplex PCR, and the TCRdb table lists in-frame clones only, not all of them. Sampling found 55,000 or so clones, none seen once. With respect to this clone: Its antigen is not identified. The read comes to an end 3 residues before the CDR3 does, leaving the germline J gene to fill in the end.

This sequence joins TRBV7-9 and TRBJ1-2; D is ambiguous. The receptor was derived from a person aged 18 to 75 in good health. Specimen: peripheral blood mononuclear cells. CDR3 residues: CASSLVRVPDTYTF. The part of the CDR3 DNA that was read is TGTGCCAGCAGCTTAGTGAGGGTCCCAGATACC. Full variable domain (remainder filled in from reference TRBV7-9 and TRBJ1-2): DTGVSQNPRHKITKRGQNVTFRCDPISEHNRLYWYRQTLGQGPEFLTYFQNEAQLEKSRLLSDRFSAERPKGSFSTLEIQRTEQGDSAMYLCASSLVRVPDTYTFGSGTRLTVV.